These T cell receptor beta chains were read from a single sample in a study of CD4 T cells in relation to SARS-CoV-2 and coronaviruses. The data were produced by immunoSEQ multiplex PCR, yet TCRdb's version contains in-frame clones alone and is incomplete. The sample lists tens of thousands of clones, around 80% occurring once. Their antigen targets remain unknown. Sequencing was carried out using memory CD4+ T cells from PBMCs, cultured in vitro. These receptors were taken from an adult with COVID-19. Each CDR3 is given with its conserved first and last residue. The D gene is left open where the match is weak. Only some rows state a clone size, as once, few, many or a class for expanded clones.

cdr3_nt,cdr3_aa,clone_size,d_call,v_call,j_call
TGTGCCAGCAGCAGCCAGGGGAGGCTTTCCTATGGCTACACCTTC,CASSSQGRLSYGYTF,-,-,TRBV5-6,TRBJ1-2
TGTGCCAGCAGCCTATACTTGACACTAGCGGATCATAGGGGTGAGCAGTTCTTC,CASSLYLTLADHRGEQFF,-,TRBD2,TRBV3-1/TRBV3-2,TRBJ2-1
TGCAGTGCTAGTTTAACTCGAGATACGCAGTATTTT,CSASLTRDTQYF,-,-,TRBV20-1,TRBJ2-3
TGTGCCAGCAGCTTCACAGTATACAATGAGCAGTTCTTC,CASSFTVYNEQFF,once,-,TRBV11-3,TRBJ2-1
TGTGCCAGCAGCCCTGGGCCAGTTGGCTACACCTTC,CASSPGPVGYTF,few,-,TRBV7-3,TRBJ1-2
TGTGCCAGCAGTTTATCTAGCGGGAGAGGCGGGGAGCTGTTTTTT,CASSLSSGRGGELFF,few,TRBD2,TRBV27,TRBJ2-2
TGTGCCAGCAGCTTAAGGGACAACCAAGAGACCCAGTACTTC,CASSLRDNQETQYF,-,-,TRBV7-3,TRBJ2-5
TGTGCCAGCAGCGTTGGTGGGGACTCCTACGAGCAGTACTTC,CASSVGGDSYEQYF,-,-,TRBV9,TRBJ2-7
TGTGCCAGCAGCCCGATCCTTGGGGTAGACAATGAGCAGTTCTTC,CASSPILGVDNEQFF,-,-,TRBV5-4,TRBJ2-1
TGTGCCAGCAGTCGGCTGGGGGGAGGGGAGCCAGTAGGAAGAGAGACCCAGTACTTC,CASSRLGGGEPVGRETQYF,few,TRBD2,TRBV5-6,TRBJ2-5
TGTGCCAGCAGTGCCCGGCAGGGACGGGGGCAGTACTTC,CASSARQGRGQYF,-,-,TRBV2,TRBJ2-7